This T cell receptor beta chain was obtained from a study of cytomegalovirus exposure and HLA in healthy donors. Findings of the study overall: Previously analyzed data showed that most TCR beta V segments were productive at a frequency of about 87% or about 30%.

The CDR3 length is 16 residues. Germline V gene data show CDR1 as MNHNS and CDR2 as SASEGT. Trimming took 4 bases from V and 4 from J; bases not matched to a gene: 11. PCR used 60 Vbeta primers and 13 Jbeta primers. Produced via immunoSEQ multiplex PCR; TCRdb's table is partial and in-frame only. Among 150,000 to 200,000 clones listed, over 70% were seen once. A note on this clone: The target antigen is unknown.

This chain joins TRBV6-1 and TRBJ2-3, with 7 bases identical to TRBD2. The sequencing input was PBMCs. The sequence derives from a woman in her thirties or forties in good health and CMV-seropositive. The CDR3 coding sequence is TGTGCCAGCAGTGGGGCCCTAGCGGAAGGTGCAGATACGCAGTATTTT. As protein: CASSGALAEGADTQYF.